The subject of this entry is one T cell receptor beta chain. The target of this receptor is not known. Within one base of it there is no much larger clone, and no base qualities were kept. To sequence the TCRbeta CDR3 region, genomic DNA was isolated from the sorted cells. The immunoSEQ Assay was used to sequence the TCRbeta CDR3 regions. Imported from immuneACCESS, the table was reduced by TCRdb to in-frame sequences with V and J called. These copies leave out some clones; in studies compared against another copy, an unresolved V gene accounts for under half, and the cause of the remainder is not known. This sample comprises 40,000 or so clones, more than 75% of them detected only once. Around 20% of the sample rests with the top ten. This entry is derived from a study of OX40 agonist ivuxolimab in advanced cancers. At the level of the whole study: Ivuxolimab was an agonistic, fully human IgG2 monoclonal antibody directed against OX40 (CD134), a costimulatory receptor. Intravenous ivuxolimab was administered to patients every 2 weeks at six dose levels: 0.01, 0.1, 0.3, 1.5, 3 and 10 mg/kg. Among the roughly 52 dose-escalation patients, roughly 20 had hepatocellular carcinoma, 15 or so melanoma, 9 renal cell carcinoma and 9 head and neck cancer. A male proportion of about 79% and a mean age of 60 years, ranging from roughly 23 to 80, were recorded for the dose-escalation cohort. Patients were allowed to have had prior anti-PD-1, anti-PD-L1 or anti-CTLA-4 therapy, and roughly 40% of the dose-escalation patients had been treated with checkpoint inhibitors. Three dose-escalation patients achieved partial responses, one with hepatocellular carcinoma and two with cutaneous melanoma. Peripheral TCRbeta sequencing aimed to test whether ivuxolimab altered TCR sequence diversity and caused clonal T-cell expansion. The monotherapy dose-escalation portion (N of about 47 patients) of the phase I ivuxolimab trial is reported in the paper. Paper-wide results and their limitations: Low levels of normalized T-cell clonal expansion were also seen in some patients who did not respond. In the 0.1-3.0 mg/kg groups, partial responders had among the lowest normalized peripheral clonal expansion, particularly in CD8+ T cells. Which antigens the clonally expanded peripheral T cells were specific for was not determined. After ivuxolimab, more expanded clones were found on average in CD8+ T cells than in CD4+ T cells. At doses from 0.1 to 3.0 mg/kg, clonal expansion was seen in both CD4+ and CD8+ blood T cells between baseline and week 6.

The junction shows trimming of 3 bases on V and 2 bases on J, plus 13 bases between the germline ends. From the germline V gene, CDR1 is SGHTA and CDR2 is FQGNSA. The CDR3, cysteine through phenylalanine, is 15 amino acids long. The kept DNA is CDR3 alone, 45 bases in frame from the first base. The trial excluded patients who had a history of autoimmune disease or who were on systemic immunosuppression. Peripheral blood for TCR sequencing was collected from all dose cohorts at baseline, on cycle 4 day 1, and on cycle 7 day 1. The samples were drawn from a first-in-human, open-label, multicenter phase I dose-escalation trial of ivuxolimab. The trial enrolled adults with locally advanced or metastatic head and neck squamous cell, hepatocellular, melanoma or renal cell carcinoma. Before TCR sequencing, CD4+ T cells and CD8+ T cells were sorted from peripheral blood as separate populations.

The V gene is TRBV7-2 and the J gene is TRBJ2-5; matching of 5 bases hints at TRBD2 as the D gene. The source of this sequence is an adult with an advanced solid tumor such as melanoma, head and neck, liver or kidney cancer. Sequencing used CD4+ or CD8+ T cells sorted from blood, obtained in a trial of the OX40 agonist ivuxolimab. This receptor has the CDR3 CASSLEGLPQETQYF. The nucleotide sequence is TGTGCCAGCAGCTTGGAAGGACTCCCACAAGAGACCCAGTACTTC. The CDR3 plus the reference TRBV7-2 and TRBJ2-5 genes for the other parts give the full variable domain: GAGVSQSPSNKVTEKGKDVELRCDPISGHTALYWYRQSLGQGLEFLIYFQGNSAPDKSGLPSDRFSAERTGGSVSTLTIQRTQQEDSAVYLCASSLEGLPQETQYFGPGTRLLVL.